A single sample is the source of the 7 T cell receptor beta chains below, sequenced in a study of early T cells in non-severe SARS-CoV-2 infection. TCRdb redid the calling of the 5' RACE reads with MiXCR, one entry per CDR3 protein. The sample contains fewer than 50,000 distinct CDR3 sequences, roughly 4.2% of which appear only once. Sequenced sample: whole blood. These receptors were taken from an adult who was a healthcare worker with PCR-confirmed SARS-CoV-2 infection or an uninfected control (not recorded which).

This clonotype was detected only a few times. CDR3 region: CASSLTAGGLGDTQYF. In nucleotides, the CDR3 is TGCGCCAGCAGCTTAACAGCGGGGGGGCTAGGAGATACGCAGTATTTT. The chain links TRBV5-1 to TRBJ2-3, with TRBD2 matching over 10 bases. The trim removed 2 bases at V and 5 bases at J, leaving 8 bases unmatched. The CDR3 extends over 16 amino acids. Germline CDR1 reads SGHRS; CDR2 reads YFSETQ.

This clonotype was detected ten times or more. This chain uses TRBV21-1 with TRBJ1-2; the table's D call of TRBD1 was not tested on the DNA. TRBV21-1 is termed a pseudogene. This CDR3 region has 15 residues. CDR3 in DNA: TGTGCCAGCAGCAAATACCCAGGGGGCGAATATGGCTACACCTTC. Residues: CASSKYPGGEYGYTF.

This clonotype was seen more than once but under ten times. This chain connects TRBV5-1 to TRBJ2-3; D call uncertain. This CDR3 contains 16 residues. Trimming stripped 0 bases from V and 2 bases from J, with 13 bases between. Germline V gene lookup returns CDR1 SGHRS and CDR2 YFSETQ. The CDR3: CASSLAVRSTTDTQYF. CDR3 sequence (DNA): TGCGCCAGCAGCTTGGCCGTACGGTCTACCACAGATACGCAGTATTTT.

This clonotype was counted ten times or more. The CDR3 bases are TGTGCCACCAGCAGAGATATGGAGGGAGCGGGGGAGCTGTTTTTT. Translating gives CATSRDMEGAGELFF. J is TRBJ2-2 and V is TRBV15, with D possibly matching TRBD2 (6 bases). The germline V gene encodes CDR1 LNHNV and CDR2 YYDKDF (reference sequence). This CDR3 region has 15 residues. Between the trimmed V and J ends, which lost 0 bases and 8 bases, there was a span of 13 bases.

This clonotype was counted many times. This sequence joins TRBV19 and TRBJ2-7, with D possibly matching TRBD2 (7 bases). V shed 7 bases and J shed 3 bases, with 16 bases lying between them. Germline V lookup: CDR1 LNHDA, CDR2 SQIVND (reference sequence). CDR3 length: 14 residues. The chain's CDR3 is CASTSAGADYEQYF. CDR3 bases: TGTGCCAGTACCTCTGCGGGGGCTGACTACGAGCAGTACTTC.

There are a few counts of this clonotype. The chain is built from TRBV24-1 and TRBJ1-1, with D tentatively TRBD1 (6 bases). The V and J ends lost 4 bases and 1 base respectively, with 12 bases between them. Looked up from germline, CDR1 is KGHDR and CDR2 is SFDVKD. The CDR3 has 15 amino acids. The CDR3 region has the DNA TGTGCCACCAGTGACTCGGACAGTCCGAACACTGAAGCTTTCTTT. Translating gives CATSDSDSPNTEAFF.

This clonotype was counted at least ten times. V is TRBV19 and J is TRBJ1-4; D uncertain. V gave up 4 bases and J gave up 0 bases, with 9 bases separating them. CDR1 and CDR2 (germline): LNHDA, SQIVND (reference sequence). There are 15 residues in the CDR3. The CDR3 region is CASSTHLATNEKLFF. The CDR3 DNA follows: TGTGCCAGTAGTACCCACCTCGCAACTAATGAAAAACTGTTTTTT.